This entry is about one T cell receptor beta chain. This sample was taken from a study of blood T cell repertoires in COVID-19. Study-level background: Sites in the United States, Italy and Spain provided acute and convalescent COVID-19 samples.

V lost 2 bases and J 6 bases, leaving 19 bases between the germline ends. The CDR3 runs 16 residues. CDR1 SGHAT and CDR2 FQNNGV come from the germline V gene. TCRdb's table, derived via immunoSEQ multiplex PCR, lists solely in-frame clones and lacks some. The sample includes about 58,000 clones, approximately 87% of them seen just once. The chain recombines TRBV11-2 with TRBJ2-5; no definite D call. The sequenced sample consisted of peripheral blood. The clonotype originates from a man in his forties or fifties with active COVID-19. CDR3 nucleotide sequence: TGTGCCAGCAGCTTAAACTCCGCCAGGAACACGCAGACCCAGTACTTC. Translation: CASSLNSARNTQTQYF.